Below, 25 T cell receptor beta chains from the same sample are listed, as sequenced in a study of identifying expanded T cells in peripheral blood. Sequencing used immunoSEQ multiplex PCR; TCRdb keeps in-frame clones, though not all of them. The sample records over 90,000 clones, approximately 89% being singletons. The source material was blood. The receptors stem from a person aged 18 to 75 in good health.

The chain is built from TRBV6-4 and TRBJ1-4, with D tentatively TRBD1 (5 bases). Trimming left V 5 bases short and J 5 bases short, with 12 bases between. The CDR3 contains 14 residues. Germline CDR1 is MRHNA and CDR2 is SNTAGT. CDR3 protein: CASSKRQLNEKLFF. Here the CDR3 DNA reads TGTGCCAGCAGTAAGAGACAGCTAAATGAAAAACTGTTTTTT.

The chain couples TRBV6-1 to TRBJ2-7; 9 positions agree with TRBD1. J was trimmed by 2 bases and V by 6 bases; bases with no gene match: 5. The CDR3 contains 14 residues. Germline-derived CDR1 and CDR2 are MNHNS and SASEGT. As DNA, the CDR3 is TGTGCCAGCAGGGGGGACAGGGCGGCCTACGAGCAGTACTTC. Protein product: CASRGDRAAYEQYF.

V usage is TRBV18 and J usage is TRBJ2-2; TRBD1 aligns across 12 bases. This CDR3 comprises 15 residues. Trimming at V came to 5 bases and at J to 5 bases, leaving 3 bases not matched to a gene. Looked up from germline, CDR1 is KGHSH and CDR2 is LQKENI. For the CDR3, the DNA is TGTGCCAGCTCATCGGGACAGGGGGCGACCGGGGAGCTGTTTTTT. Translating gives CASSSGQGATGELFF.

The chain is built from TRBV6-5 and TRBJ2-3; possible D gene TRBD2, 6 bases. From germline, CDR1 is MNHEY and CDR2 SVGAGI. The V and J ends lost 6 bases and 0 bases respectively, with 7 bases between them. CDR3 length equals 13 residues. The DNA for the CDR3 is TGTGCCAGCAGGGGACTTAGCACAGATACGCAGTATTTT. Its translation: CASRGLSTDTQYF.

The genes are TRBV10-3 and TRBJ1-2; the D is unclear. CDR1 is ENHRY, CDR2 SYGVKD, per germline. CDR3 length: 14 residues. V shed 0 bases and J shed 2 bases, with 7 bases lying between them. This CDR3 is CAISESAQNYGYTF. As DNA, the CDR3 is TGTGCCATCAGTGAGTCGGCTCAGAACTATGGCTACACCTTC.

The CDR3, as DNA: TGTGCCAGCAGCTTCGGATCGGTCTCTGGGGCCAACGTCCTGACTTTC. Its translation is CASSFGSVSGANVLTF. The chain combines TRBV7-7 with TRBJ2-6; D is unresolved. The CDR3 consists of 16 residues. The germline V gene has CDR1 SSHAT and CDR2 FNYEAQ (reference sequence). The V end lost 3 bases, the J end lost 0 bases, and 9 bases lay between the germline ends.

This chain links TRBV5-4 with TRBJ2-3, with 7 bases fitting TRBD1. Germline loops: CDR1 SGHNT, CDR2 YYREEE (reference sequence). CDR3 length: 16 amino acids. Trimming took 0 bases from V and 2 from J; bases not matched to a gene: 6. CDR3 DNA sequence: TGTGCCAGCAGCTTGGAGGGGGCCAGAGCCACAGATACGCAGTATTTT. As protein: CASSLEGARATDTQYF.

This sequence joins TRBV9 and TRBJ2-2, with TRBD2 as a possible D gene (5 bases). Trimming took 0 bases from V and 4 from J, leaving 13 bases between them. Germline V CDR1 and CDR2: SGDLS, YYNGEE. CDR3 size: 16 residues. CDR3 loop: CASSVEREAATGELFF. In DNA, the CDR3 is TGTGCCAGCAGCGTAGAGAGGGAAGCGGCCACCGGGGAGCTGTTTTTT.

As DNA, the CDR3 is TGTGCCAGTAGTATAGATGCGGCGGGGGGACCCTACGAGCAGTACTTC. Its translation is CASSIDAAGGPYEQYF. The gene calls are TRBV19 and TRBJ2-7, with 8 bases that match TRBD2. With V trimmed by 0 bases and J by 2 bases, 6 bases remained unmatched. Germline CDR1 reads LNHDA; CDR2 reads SQIVND (reference sequence). The CDR3 length is 16 residues.

The chain employs TRBV7-3 and TRBJ2-7, with 7 nucleotides matching TRBD2. V was clipped by 4 bases and J by 6 bases; unmatched bases: 6. The CDR3 covers 13 residues. Per germline, CDR1 SGHTA and CDR2 FQGTGA. CDR3 sequence reads: CASSYLGRGEQYF. CDR3 coding DNA: TGTGCCAGCAGCTACCTGGGGAGGGGCGAGCAGTACTTC.

As DNA, the CDR3 is TGTGCCAGCAGATTGCGACTCTCCAGCTCCTACAATGAGCAGTTCTTC. Translating it yields CASRLRLSSSYNEQFF. This chain joins TRBV27 and TRBJ2-1, with unresolved D. Trimming removed 6 bases from V and 0 bases from J, with 15 bases in between. Germline V gene lookup returns CDR1 MNHEY and CDR2 SMNVEV (reference sequence). The CDR3 is 16 amino acids.

This chain links TRBV6-5 with TRBJ2-7; the D gene is possibly TRBD1 (7 bases). Between the trimmed V and J ends, which lost 6 bases and 4 bases, there was a span of 16 bases. This CDR3 comprises 14 residues. CDR1 and CDR2 from the germline V gene are MNHEY and SVGAGI. The chain's CDR3 is CASSERRGRYEQYF. The DNA for the CDR3 is TGTGCCAGCAGCGAAAGGAGGGGGCGGTACGAGCAGTACTTC.

J is TRBJ2-1 and V is TRBV19; TRBD2 matches at 14 bases. The CDR3 sequence is 14 residues long. Germline CDR1 LNHDA, CDR2 SQIVND (reference sequence). Germline trimming cut 8 bases from V and 6 bases from J; bases unmatched to any gene: 3. CDR3 nucleotide sequence: TGTGCCAGTCGGGGGACTAGCGGGAGCAATGAGCAGTTCTTC. Translating gives CASRGTSGSNEQFF.

J is TRBJ1-5 and V is TRBV19; D is perhaps TRBD1 (6 bases). CDR3 length: 13 residues. Germline V gives CDR1 LNHDA, CDR2 SQIVND (reference sequence). V was pared by 6 bases and J by 3 bases, with 9 bases between. In DNA form, the CDR3 reads TGTGCCAGTAGGGACAGCTTCAATCAGCCCCAGCATTTT. Protein: CASRDSFNQPQHF.

The chain is built from TRBV18 and TRBJ2-7; D is possibly TRBD1 or TRBD2 (5 bases each). Germline assignment: CDR1 KGHSH and CDR2 LQKENI. The CDR3 sequence is 15 residues long. V was pared by 6 bases and J by 0 bases, with 15 bases between. The CDR3 loop is CASSPGTVSSYEQYF. CDR3 nucleotide sequence: TGTGCCAGCTCGCCAGGGACGGTTAGCTCCTACGAGCAGTACTTC.

The chain joins TRBV10-3 to TRBJ1-2; D remains ambiguous. Germline V gene lookup returns CDR1 ENHRY and CDR2 SYGVKD. The CDR3 contains 13 residues. The germline V and J ends were trimmed by 4 bases and 3 bases, with 9 bases remaining between them. Written as DNA, the CDR3 is TGTGCCATCAGTGTACGGCCAGACTATGGCTACACCTTC. This translates into CAISVRPDYGYTF.

The chain is built from TRBV7-2 and TRBJ2-5; 12 bases match TRBD2. Germline V gene lookup returns CDR1 SGHTA and CDR2 FQGNSA. The junction had 15 bases not matched to a gene; V was cut back by 5 bases and J by 5 bases. The CDR3 spans 18 residues. The CDR3 is CASSQDRSSGGAGETQYF. The CDR3 DNA is TGTGCCAGCAGCCAAGATCGGTCTAGCGGGGGGGCTGGGGAGACCCAGTACTTC.

J is TRBJ2-2 and V is TRBV28, with 9 bases fitting TRBD1. J gave up 7 bases and V 6 bases, and 6 bases lay outside the gene matches. From germline, CDR1 is MDHEN and CDR2 SYDVKM. The CDR3 covers 14 residues. In nucleotides, the CDR3 is TGTGCCAGCAGAACCGGGACAGGGATCGGGGAGCTGTTTTTT. This codes for CASRTGTGIGELFF.

The chain carries TRBV14 and TRBJ2-7; TRBD2 aligns across 7 bases. This CDR3 is built from 11 residues. Losses at the gene ends were 3 bases for V and 10 bases for J; bases not matched to a gene: 3. The germline gives CDR1 SGHDN, CDR2 FVKESK. The CDR3 sequence is CASSQWDYQYF. CDR3 nucleotides: TGTGCCAGCAGCCAGTGGGACTACCAGTACTTC.

The chain combines TRBV6-5 with TRBJ1-1; 7 bases fit TRBD1. The CDR3 is made up of 14 amino acids. V was clipped by 5 bases and J by 2 bases; unmatched bases: 5. Germline V gene lookup returns CDR1 MNHEY and CDR2 SVGAGI. In DNA form, the CDR3 reads TGTGCCAGCAGTGACCAGGGGGGCAACACTGAAGCTTTCTTT. Its protein is CASSDQGGNTEAFF.

This clone appeared a few times. The chain uses TRBV5-1 and TRBJ1-1; D gene unclear. Germline V CDR1 and CDR2: SGHRS, YFSETQ. V lost 4 bases and J lost 0, with 19 bases in between. The CDR3 covers 17 residues. CDR3 nucleotide sequence: TGCGCCAGCAGCCCCCTTGGCGGTTATCGGCTGAACACTGAAGCTTTCTTT. This translates into CASSPLGGYRLNTEAFF. The complete variable domain, with remaining parts taken from reference TRBV5-1 and TRBJ1-1, reads KAGVTQTPRYLIKTRGQQVTLSCSPISGHRSVSWYQQTPGQGLQFLFEYFSETQRNKGNFPGRFSGRQFSNSRSEMNVSTLELGDSALYLCASSPLGGYRLNTEAFFGQGTRLTVV.

V and J are TRBV5-1 and TRBJ1-1, with D unclear. This CDR3 has 13 amino acids. Deletions cut 4 bases from V and 4 bases from J, with 11 bases between. From germline, CDR1 is SGHRS and CDR2 YFSETQ. The CDR3 reads CASSAPGVTEAFF. CDR3 sequence (DNA): TGCGCCAGCAGCGCACCTGGGGTCACTGAAGCTTTCTTT.

The chain recombines TRBV7-2 with TRBJ2-1; 7 bases match TRBD2. The V and J ends lost 3 bases and 2 bases, in that order; junction bases with no gene match: 7. The length of the CDR3 is 16 residues. In germline, CDR1 is SGHTA, CDR2 FQGNSA. This chain's CDR3 is CASSLDAGETYNEQFF. CDR3 coding DNA: TGTGCCAGCAGCTTGGATGCGGGGGAGACCTACAATGAGCAGTTCTTC. Full variable domain (rest looked up from reference TRBV7-2 and TRBJ2-1): GAGVSQSPSNKVTEKGKDVELRCDPISGHTALYWYRQSLGQGLEFLIYFQGNSAPDKSGLPSDRFSAERTGGSVSTLTIQRTQQEDSAVYLCASSLDAGETYNEQFFGPGTRLTVL.

The rearrangement uses TRBV7-9 and TRBJ2-7, with D tentatively TRBD1 (5 bases). The V gene's germline CDR1 is SEHNR and CDR2 FQNEAQ (reference sequence). The CDR3 totals 13 residues. V was cut by 6 bases and J by 1 base, with 10 bases left in between. The CDR3, as DNA: TGTGCCAGCAGGCCAACAGGTTCCTACGAGCAGTACTTC. This encodes CASRPTGSYEQYF.

The chain is built from TRBV14 and TRBJ1-6; D uncertain. CDR3 length equals 16 residues. The germline CDR1 and CDR2 sequences are SGHDN and FVKESK. The V and J ends lost 4 bases and 0 bases respectively, with 10 bases between them. The DNA of the CDR3 is TGTGCCAGCAGCCGCGCCGGGTTCTCCTATAATTCACCCCTCCACTTT. This sequence encodes CASSRAGFSYNSPLHF. Complete variable domain (other parts from reference TRBV14 and TRBJ1-6): EAGVTQFPSHSVIEKGQTVTLRCDPISGHDNLYWYRRVMGKEIKFLLHFVKESKQDESGMPNNRFLAERTGGTYSTLKVQPAELEDSGVYFCASSRAGFSYNSPLHFGNGTRLTVT.